This paragraph covers one T cell receptor (beta chain) sequence. Antigen: not known. The sample originates from a study of T cell responses to AZD1222 COVID-19 vaccine. V was cut by 4 bases and J by 1 base, with 22 bases left in between. This CDR3 is built from 18 residues. CDR1 is SEHNR and CDR2 is FQNEAQ in the germline V gene (reference sequence). Study-wide points: Close to half of spike-specific TCRs reportedly recognize unmutated variant regions. Mostly white British, mostly female donors; authors suggested clonal diversity may be underestimated. It was only after the peak T cell response that any repertoires were sampled. Spike-specific TCR breadth rose after two AZD1222 doses, and depth rose as well.

Produced via immunoSEQ multiplex PCR; TCRdb's table is partial and in-frame only. The sample consists of around 130,000 clones, roughly 94% of them appearing once. Sequenced material: peripheral blood, taken on day 0 of AZD1222 vaccination. This sequence was found in an adult in good health. V and J are TRBV7-9 and TRBJ2-5; D is uncertain. The CDR3 region is CASSSVKPTTTPQETQYF. The CDR3 coding sequence is TGTGCCAGCAGCTCTGTCAAGCCCACGACCACCCCCCAAGAGACCCAGTACTTC.